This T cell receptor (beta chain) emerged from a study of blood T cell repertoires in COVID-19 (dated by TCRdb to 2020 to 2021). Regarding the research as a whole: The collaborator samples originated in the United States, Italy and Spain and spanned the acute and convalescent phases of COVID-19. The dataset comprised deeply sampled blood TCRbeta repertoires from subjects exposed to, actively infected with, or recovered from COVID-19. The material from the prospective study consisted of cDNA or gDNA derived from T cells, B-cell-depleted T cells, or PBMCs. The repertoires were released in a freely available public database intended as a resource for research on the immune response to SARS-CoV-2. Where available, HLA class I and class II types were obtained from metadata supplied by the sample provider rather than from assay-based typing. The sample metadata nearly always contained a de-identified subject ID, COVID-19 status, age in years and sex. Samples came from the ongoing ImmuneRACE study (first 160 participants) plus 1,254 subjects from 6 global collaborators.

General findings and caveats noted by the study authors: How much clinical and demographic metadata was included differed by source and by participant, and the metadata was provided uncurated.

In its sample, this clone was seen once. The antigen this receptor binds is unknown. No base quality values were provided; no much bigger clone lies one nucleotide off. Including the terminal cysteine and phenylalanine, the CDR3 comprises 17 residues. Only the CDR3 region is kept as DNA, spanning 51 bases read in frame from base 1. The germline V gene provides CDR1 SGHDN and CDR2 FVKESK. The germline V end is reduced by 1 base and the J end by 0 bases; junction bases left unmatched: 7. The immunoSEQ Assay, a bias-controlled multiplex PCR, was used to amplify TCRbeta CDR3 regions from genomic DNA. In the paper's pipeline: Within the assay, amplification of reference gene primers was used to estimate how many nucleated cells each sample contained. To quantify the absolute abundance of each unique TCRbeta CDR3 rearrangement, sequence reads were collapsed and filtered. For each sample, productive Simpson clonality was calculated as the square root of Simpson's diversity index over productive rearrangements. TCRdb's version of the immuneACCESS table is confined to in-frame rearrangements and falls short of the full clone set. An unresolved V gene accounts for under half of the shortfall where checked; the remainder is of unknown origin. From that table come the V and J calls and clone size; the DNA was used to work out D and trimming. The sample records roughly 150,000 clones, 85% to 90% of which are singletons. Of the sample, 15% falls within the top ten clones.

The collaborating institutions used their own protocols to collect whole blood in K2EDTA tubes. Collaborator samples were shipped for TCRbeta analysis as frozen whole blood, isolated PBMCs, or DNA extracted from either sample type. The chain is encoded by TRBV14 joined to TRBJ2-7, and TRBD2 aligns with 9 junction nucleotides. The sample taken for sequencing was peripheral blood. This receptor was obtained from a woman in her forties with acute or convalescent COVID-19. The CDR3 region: CASSQGASGGPSYEQYF. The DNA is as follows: TGTGCCAGCAGCCAAGGGGCAAGCGGGGGGCCCTCCTACGAGCAGTACTTC. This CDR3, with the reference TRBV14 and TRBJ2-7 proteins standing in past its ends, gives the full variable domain EAGVTQFPSHSVIEKGQTVTLRCDPISGHDNLYWYRRVMGKEIKFLLHFVKESKQDESGMPNNRFLAERTGGTYSTLKVQPAELEDSGVYFCASSQGASGGPSYEQYFGPGTRLTVT.